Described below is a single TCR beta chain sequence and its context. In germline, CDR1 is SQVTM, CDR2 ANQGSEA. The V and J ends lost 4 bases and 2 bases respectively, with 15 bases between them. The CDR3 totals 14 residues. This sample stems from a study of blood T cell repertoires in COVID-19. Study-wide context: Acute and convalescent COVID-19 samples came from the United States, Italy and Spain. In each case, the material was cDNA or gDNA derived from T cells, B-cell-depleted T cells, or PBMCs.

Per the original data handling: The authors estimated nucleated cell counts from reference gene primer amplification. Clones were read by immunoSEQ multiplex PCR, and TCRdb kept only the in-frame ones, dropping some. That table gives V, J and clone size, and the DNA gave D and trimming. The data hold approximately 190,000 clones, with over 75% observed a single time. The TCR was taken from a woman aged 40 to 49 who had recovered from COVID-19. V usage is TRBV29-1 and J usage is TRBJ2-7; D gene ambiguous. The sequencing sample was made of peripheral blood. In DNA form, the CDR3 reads TGCAGCGTTGCCTTGGCCCGAGGAGCCTACGAGCAGTACTTC. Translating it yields CSVALARGAYEQYF.